The 14 T cell receptor beta chains below were found in one sample sequenced in a study of molecular identifiers for immune sequencing clone quantification. TCRdb re-derived calls from the PCR reads in MiXCR, one entry per CDR3 protein. The sample lists about 510,000 distinct CDR3 sequences; 20% to 25% were seen once. The sequenced material came from naive CD8+ T cells from blood, with Jurkat cell RNA spiked in. The subset is: FACS-sorted CD8+CD4-CCR7+CD45RA+ naive T cells. The receptors were sampled from a human donor in good health. Some libraries in this study had Jurkat cell RNA spiked in.

This clonotype was found a few times. The rearrangement joins TRBV27 to TRBJ2-2; TRBD1 aligns across 8 bases. CDR1 is MNHEY and CDR2 is SMNVEV in the germline V gene (reference sequence). After removal of 10 bases from V and 7 bases from J, the junction contained 11 bases not matched to a gene. The CDR3 is 14 residues long. In DNA form, the CDR3 reads TGTGCCACGCGGGTCAGGGGGCTCGTCGGGGAGCTGTTTTTT. It specifies CATRVRGLVGELFF.

V and J are TRBV19 and TRBJ1-2; D is uncertain. There are 13 residues in the CDR3. V lost 5 bases and J lost 1, with 8 bases in between. CDR1 LNHDA and CDR2 SQIVND come from the germline V gene (reference sequence). Here the CDR3 DNA reads TGTGCCAGTAGTGAAAGTGGTAACTATGGCTACACCTTC. It codes for CASSESGNYGYTF.

At least ten counts were recorded for this clonotype. The V gene is TRBV3-1, the J gene TRBJ2-5, with TRBD2 matching over 12 bases. The length of the CDR3 is 15 residues. V lost 1 base to trimming and J lost 5 bases; unmatched junction nucleotides: 2. The germline V gene has CDR1 LGHDT and CDR2 YNNKEL (reference sequence). The CDR3 reads CASSQGGTSGETQYF. The CDR3 region has the DNA TGTGCCAGCAGCCAAGGAGGGACTAGCGGGGAGACCCAGTACTTC.

This clonotype was seen only a few times. The genes are TRBV7-6 and TRBJ1-2; D is unclear. This CDR3 has 15 amino acids. Trimming took off 5 bases at V and 4 bases at J, with 17 bases between the two ends. Per germline, CDR1 SGHVS and CDR2 FNYEAQ. CDR3 in DNA: TGTGCCAGCAGCCTACAGTCCGGACTGAGCTATGGCTACACCTTC. This encodes CASSLQSGLSYGYTF.

Comments on this clonotype: A much larger clone is a single base away; this may be a read error. The rearrangement uses TRBV19 and TRBJ2-7; 10 bases fit TRBD1. With 3 bases clipped from V and 5 bases from J, the junction kept 7 bases outside the gene matches. There are 15 residues in the CDR3. Germline V gene sequence: CDR1 LNHDA, CDR2 SQIVND (reference sequence). As DNA, the CDR3 is TGTGCCAGTAGTATGGGACAGGGGCCTGTTGACGAGCAGTACTTC. Amino acids: CASSMGQGPVDEQYF.

The CDR3 loop is CASSYTTRGLGTDTQYF. The CDR3, as DNA: TGTGCCAGCAGTTACACAACGCGAGGACTAGGTACAGATACGCAGTATTTT. This sequence joins TRBV27 and TRBJ2-3; TRBD2 matches at 7 bases. V gave up 4 bases and J gave up 3 bases; unmatched junction bases: 13. The germline gives CDR1 MNHEY, CDR2 SMNVEV (reference sequence). This CDR3 is 17 amino acids long.

This clonotype was observed a handful of times. The CDR3 DNA reads as TGCGCCAGCAGCCAAGATCTGTTTGGTTCTTACGAGCAGTACTTC. It translates to CASSQDLFGSYEQYF. The chain has TRBV4-1 and TRBJ2-7; D call uncertain. The V end lost 0 bases, the J end lost 4 bases, and 13 bases lay between the germline ends. This CDR3 spans 15 amino acids. CDR1 is MGHRA and CDR2 is YSYEKL in the germline V gene.

This clonotype appeared many times. The rearrangement links TRBV27 to TRBJ2-2; no reliable D call. The ends were cut back, 1 base at V and 0 bases at J, with 3 bases in the middle. The germline gives CDR1 MNHEY, CDR2 SMNVEV (reference sequence). This CDR3 comprises 14 residues. In nucleotides, the CDR3 is TGTGCCAGCAGTTTATTTTCGAACACCGGGGAGCTGTTTTTT. It is translated as CASSLFSNTGELFF.

This clonotype was seen only a few times. The chain couples TRBV10-3 to TRBJ2-7; D unresolved. V lost 3 bases to trimming and J lost 4 bases, with 19 bases between them. Germline values: CDR1 ENHRY, CDR2 SYGVKD. The CDR3 sequence is 16 residues long. CDR3 sequence reads: CAISDLGGEAVYEQYF. The DNA for the CDR3 is TGTGCCATCAGTGATTTGGGCGGTGAGGCGGTTTACGAGCAGTACTTC.

Turning to this clonotype: A much larger clone lies a single base off, so this may be a read error. Because it lacks the conserved phenylalanine or tryptophan at the end, this CDR3 is likely a read error. The gene calls are TRBV29-1 and TRBJ2-7, with TRBD2 identical over 11 bases. This CDR3 has 14 amino acids. Germline CDR1 is SQVTM and CDR2 is ANQGSEA. Trimming at V came to 4 bases and at J to 4 bases, leaving 6 bases not matched to a gene. This CDR3 reads CSVVRLAGQYEQYL. CDR3 nucleotide sequence: TGCAGCGTTGTGAGACTAGCGGGACAGTACGAGCAGTACCTC.

The table lists this clonotype with a few counts. The chain recombines TRBV30 with TRBJ2-7; D might be TRBD1 (5 bases). The CDR3 loop spans 15 amino acids. The V gene's germline CDR1 is GTSNPN and CDR2 SVGIG (reference sequence). Trimming left V 1 base short and J 0 bases short, with 13 bases between. CDR3 residues: CAWSDQGAFSYEQYF. CDR3 sequence (DNA): TGTGCCTGGAGTGACCAAGGGGCCTTCTCCTACGAGCAGTACTTC.

The chain combines TRBV15 with TRBJ2-7; maybe TRBD1 (8 bases). Germline V lookup: CDR1 LNHNV, CDR2 YYDKDF (reference sequence). V lost 0 bases and J 5 bases, leaving 11 bases between the germline ends. The CDR3 has 14 amino acids. The CDR3 spells CATSREQGGDEQYF. CDR3 in DNA: TGTGCCACCAGCAGAGAACAGGGGGGGGACGAGCAGTACTTC.

There are many counts of this clonotype. The chain combines TRBV11-1 with TRBJ2-3, with TRBD2 identical over 10 bases. Losses at the gene ends were 7 bases for V and 5 bases for J; bases not matched to a gene: 12. Germline V gives CDR1 SGHAT, CDR2 FQDESV (reference sequence). The CDR3 runs to 16 residues. The CDR3 loop is CASNPTGLAGVDTQYF. The CDR3 nucleotides read TGTGCCAGCAACCCTACGGGTCTAGCGGGAGTAGATACGCAGTATTTT.

Many counts were recorded for this clonotype. This chain links TRBV9 with TRBJ2-7; 7 nucleotides match TRBD2. This CDR3 is built from 16 residues. The ends lost 0 bases at V and 4 bases at J; junction bases unmatched: 10. Germline V gene sequence: CDR1 SGDLS, CDR2 YYNGEE. The CDR3 sequence is CASSVAETSFRYEQYF. DNA for the CDR3: TGTGCCAGCAGCGTAGCCGAGACTAGCTTCCGATACGAGCAGTACTTC.